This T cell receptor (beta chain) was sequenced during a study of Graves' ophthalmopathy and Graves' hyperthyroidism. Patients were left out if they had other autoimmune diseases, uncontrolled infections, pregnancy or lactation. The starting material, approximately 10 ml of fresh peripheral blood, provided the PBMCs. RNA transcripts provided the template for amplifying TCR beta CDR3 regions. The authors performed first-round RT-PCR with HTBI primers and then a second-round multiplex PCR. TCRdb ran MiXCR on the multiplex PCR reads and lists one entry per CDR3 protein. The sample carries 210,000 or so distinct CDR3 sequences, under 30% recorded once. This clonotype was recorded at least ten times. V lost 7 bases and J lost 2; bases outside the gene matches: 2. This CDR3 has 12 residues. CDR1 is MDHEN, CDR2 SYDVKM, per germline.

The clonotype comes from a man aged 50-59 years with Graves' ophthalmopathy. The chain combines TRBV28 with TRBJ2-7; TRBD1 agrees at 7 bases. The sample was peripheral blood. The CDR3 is CASTQGAYEQYF. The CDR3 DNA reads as TGTGCCAGCACCCAGGGGGCCTACGAGCAGTACTTC.